The clone carrying this T cell receptor beta chain has more than one count but fewer than ten. Antigen unknown. This specimen belongs to a study of Ad26.COV2.S vaccination and SARS-CoV-2 variants. Findings and limits, study-wide: Placebo recipients showed lower spike-specific TCR breadth than vaccinees.

The CDR3 spans 13 residues. Trimming pared 4 bases from V and 3 bases from J, leaving 11 bases between. Germline V gives CDR1 SGHKS, CDR2 YYEKEE (reference sequence). The treatment is: about 20 received Ad26.COV2.S at low or high dose, single or two shots; roughly five received placebo; per-sample allocation not given. Vaccine and placebo recipients were sampled on day 63 after the first injection. This table comes from immunoSEQ multiplex PCR, and its TCRdb copy is limited to in-frame clones, with some not included. The repertoire holds more than 300,000 clones, with 85% as singletons. This clonotype originated in a person between 18 and 65 years old who received the Ad26.COV2.S COVID-19 vaccine or a placebo. The sample here was peripheral blood, taken in a trial of Ad26.COV2.S vaccine versus placebo. V gene TRBV5-5 combines with J gene TRBJ2-7; perhaps TRBD2 as D (6 bases). CDR3: CASSGTAIYEQYF. CDR3 sequence (DNA): TGTGCCAGCAGCGGGACTGCTATCTACGAGCAGTACTTC.